This T cell receptor beta chain was sequenced for a study of CD8+ T cells in alopecia areata. Across the study: Oral tofacitinib (5 to 10 mg twice daily) was administered to treated patients.

As to treatment: oral pan-JAK inhibitor, 5-10 mg twice daily. A FACSAria was used to sort CD4+ and CD8+ T cells. These cells came from PBMCs. RNA extraction and reverse transcription yielded cDNA as sequencing template. Sequenced by immunoSEQ multiplex PCR; TCRdb stores in-frame clones only, minus some. This table has about 120,000 clones, roughly three fifths appearing once. This clone was observed a few times. Its antigen is not identified. Points from the study as a whole: Normal scalp showed lower clonality than lesional scalp, especially alopecia totalis/universalis. Scalp clonality decreased significantly with tofacitinib, and so did expanded CD8+ clones among the top 100.

The TCR comes from a human donor with alopecia areata. The input for sequencing was CD4+ T cells sorted from blood, taken at week 24, from a patient treated with tofacitinib.

The CDR3 reads CAWSFQGGETQYF. CDR3 coding DNA: TGTGCCTGGAGTTTCCAGGGCGGAGAGACCCAGTACTTC. J is TRBJ2-5 and V is TRBV30; tentatively, D is TRBD1 (5 bases). CDR1 is GTSNPN, CDR2 SVGIG, per germline (reference sequence). This CDR3 has 13 amino acids. The V end was cut by 2 bases, the J end by 4 bases, with 11 bases between.